This T cell receptor (beta chain) was recorded in a study of low-dose radiotherapy and immunotherapy resistance in tumors. Across the whole study: Across 26 weeks, 13 Gy in total went to Cohort 2, delivered as 1 Gy per fraction every two weeks. Given every two weeks, intravenous cyclophosphamide 200 mg/m2 preceded radiation and immunotherapy by one day.

The time point denotes: after trial treatment. Treatment denoted: LDRT plus nivolumab, ipilimumab, low-dose cyclophosphamide and aspirin (RACIN trial). Low-dose radiotherapy and low-dose cyclophosphamide, together with aspirin, ipilimumab and nivolumab, were given to donors. cDNA synthesis used a TRAV/TRBV-specific primer set for both chains. TCRs underwent roughly 19 PCR cycles of amplification with a constant-region primer and V-primer adapter. TCRdb processed the reads anew with MiXCR; each CDR3 protein has one entry. The table shows around 100,000 distinct CDR3 sequences, with about a fifth occurring only once. CDR1 is MDHEN and CDR2 is SYDVKM in the germline V gene. CDR3 size: 16 residues. Trimming stripped 7 bases from V and 2 bases from J, with 17 bases between.

This rearrangement joins TRBV28 to TRBJ1-4, with D unresolved. Sequenced here: PBMCs, sampled after low-dose radiotherapy plus immunotherapy. This TCR was recovered from a male donor with prostate cancer. The CDR3 is CASTPGLVTTNEKLFF. The CDR3 DNA sequence: TGTGCCAGCACCCCCGGTCTGGTTACGACTAATGAAAAACTGTTTTTT.